This is a list of T cell receptor beta chains from one sample in a study of T cell responses to AZD1222 COVID-19 vaccine. Assay used: immunoSEQ multiplex PCR; TCRdb lists only in-frame clones, some missing. The table records some 120,000 clones, around nine tenths of them present only once. Material: peripheral blood, obtained on day 0 of AZD1222 vaccination. The receptor set was obtained from an adult in good health. CDR3s include the opening cysteine and the closing phenylalanine or tryptophan. The D gene is left open where the match is weak. The listing skips clone size in some rows; elsewhere it reads once, few, many or a size class.

V: TRBV2; D: TRBD1; size: -; J: TRBJ1-3; CDR3: CASSGDRGGGNTIYF; DNA: TGTGCCAGCAGTGGAGACAGGGGAGGTGGAAACACCATATATTTT
V: TRBV27; D: -; size: -; J: TRBJ1-2; CDR3: CASSLEGQRYTF; DNA: TGTGCCAGCAGTTTAGAGGGGCAGCGCTACACCTTC
V: TRBV28; D: -; size: -; J: TRBJ1-1; CDR3: CASSSPGGNTEAFF; DNA: TGTGCCAGCAGTTCCCCGGGTGGGAACACTGAAGCTTTCTTT
V: TRBV5-1; D: -; size: -; J: TRBJ1-1; CDR3: CASSLEGHTEAFF; DNA: TGCGCCAGCAGCTTGGAAGGACACACTGAAGCTTTCTTT
V: TRBV6-1; D: TRBD1; size: -; J: TRBJ1-5; CDR3: CASSQGQGGRGQPQHF; DNA: TGTGCCAGCAGTCAAGGACAGGGGGGCAGGGGTCAGCCCCAGCATTTT
V: TRBV27; D: -; size: -; J: TRBJ1-4; CDR3: CASSLGHGRENEKLFF; DNA: TGTGCCAGCAGTTTGGGTCATGGCAGGGAGAATGAAAAACTGTTTTTT
V: TRBV5-1; D: TRBD1; size: -; J: TRBJ2-7; CDR3: CASSSGTGWEQYF; DNA: TGCGCCAGCAGCTCGGGGACAGGGTGGGAGCAGTACTTC
V: TRBV15; D: TRBD1; size: -; J: TRBJ1-4; CDR3: CATRDRLATNEKLFF; DNA: TGTGCCACCCGGGACAGACTTGCAACTAATGAAAAACTGTTTTTT
V: TRBV28; D: -; size: -; J: TRBJ2-3; CDR3: CASSLATDTQYF; DNA: TGTGCCAGCAGTTTAGCCACAGATACGCAGTATTTT
V: TRBV5-6; D: -; size: -; J: TRBJ1-1; CDR3: CASTARGFTEAFF; DNA: TGTGCCAGCACGGCCCGGGGCTTCACTGAAGCTTTCTTT
V: TRBV5-1; D: TRBD1; size: -; J: TRBJ1-1; CDR3: CASSLVQGAVTEAFF; DNA: TGCGCCAGCAGCTTGGTTCAGGGGGCGGTCACTGAAGCTTTCTTT
V: TRBV18; D: TRBD1; size: -; J: TRBJ2-1; CDR3: CASSPPGTVLYNEQFF; DNA: TGTGCCAGCTCACCACCCGGGACAGTCCTTTACAATGAGCAGTTCTTC
V: TRBV5-1; D: TRBD1; size: -; J: TRBJ1-1; CDR3: CASSLAQGAEGDEAFF; DNA: TGCGCCAGCAGCCTCGCCCAGGGGGCTGAGGGGGATGAAGCTTTCTTT
V: TRBV28; D: TRBD1; size: -; J: TRBJ2-7; CDR3: CASTLGQGAWEQYF; DNA: TGTGCCAGCACTTTGGGACAGGGGGCTTGGGAGCAGTACTTC
V: TRBV28; D: -; size: once; J: TRBJ1-4; CDR3: CASRARQRFSTNEKLFF; DNA: TGTGCCAGCAGGGCCCGACAGCGATTCTCAACTAATGAAAAACTGTTTTTT
V: TRBV7-9; D: -; size: few; J: TRBJ2-7; CDR3: CASSSGTREAIPYEQYF; DNA: TGTGCCAGCAGCTCCGGGACACGAGAAGCCATTCCCTACGAGCAGTACTTC
V: TRBV6-5; D: TRBD1; size: few; J: TRBJ1-4; CDR3: CASRTGTANEKLFF; DNA: TGTGCCAGCAGGACCGGGACAGCGAATGAAAAACTGTTTTTT
V: TRBV6-5; D: -; size: once; J: TRBJ1-5; CDR3: CASSYSFGDQPQHF; DNA: TGTGCCAGCAGTTACTCCTTTGGGGATCAGCCCCAGCATTTT
V: TRBV24-1; D: -; size: -; J: TRBJ1-1; CDR3: CATTPESDNTEAFF; DNA: TGTGCCACCACCCCCGAGAGTGACAACACTGAAGCTTTCTTT
V: TRBV12-3/TRBV12-4; D: -; size: -; J: TRBJ2-2; CDR3: CASSTRPPGELFF; DNA: TGTGCCAGCAGTACCCGCCCGCCCGGGGAGCTGTTTTTT
V: TRBV19; D: -; size: -; J: TRBJ2-3; CDR3: CASSIAGGTDTQYF; DNA: TGTGCCAGTAGTATAGCCGGGGGCACAGATACGCAGTATTTT